This TCR beta chain was observed in a study of blood T cell repertoires in COVID-19. Across the whole study: COVID-19 samples collected from the United States, Italy and Spain covered acute and convalescent phases. The cDNA or gDNA used as material had been derived from T cells, B-cell-depleted T cells, or PBMCs.

In germline, CDR1 is LGHDT, CDR2 YNNKEL (reference sequence). The CDR3 totals 16 residues. V shed 2 bases, J shed 0 bases, and the junction held 6 bases outside the gene matches. Per the original data handling: Quantification of nucleated cells was approximated via reference gene primer amplification. Clones were sequenced by immunoSEQ multiplex PCR, and TCRdb holds only the in-frame ones, with some missing. The V and J calls and clone size come from that table; D and trimming were worked out from the DNA. The table has about 160,000 clones, 65% to 85% seen once. Sequencing was performed on peripheral blood. V and J are TRBV3-1 (or the pseudogene TRBV3-2) and TRBJ1-1, with TRBD1 identical over 7 bases. The receptor's source is a woman aged 80 or over with active or convalescent COVID-19. CDR3 loop: CASSQRGQLMNTEAFF. As DNA, the CDR3 is TGTGCCAGCAGCCAAAGGGGACAGTTGATGAACACTGAAGCTTTCTTT.